Following are 8 T cell receptor beta chains from one sample sequenced in a study of blood T cell repertoires in COVID-19. The assay was immunoSEQ multiplex PCR, and TCRdb's table has in-frame clones only and misses some. Found here are around 230,000 clones, around four fifths of them singletons; the top ten hold about 2.5%. The sample consisted of peripheral blood. The receptors were gathered from a woman between 70 and 85 years old with active or convalescent COVID-19.

This chain links TRBV11-2 with TRBJ2-1; 9 nucleotides line up with TRBD2. Losses at the gene ends were 5 bases for V and 1 base for J; bases not matched to a gene: 15. Germline CDR1 is SGHAT and CDR2 is FQNNGV. The CDR3 loop spans 19 amino acids. CDR3 DNA sequence: TGTGCCAGCAGCAAGTTTGCGGGAGGGCCCTTGGGGTCCTACAATGAGCAGTTCTTC. As protein: CASSKFAGGPLGSYNEQFF.

The rearrangement joins TRBV5-8 to TRBJ2-3; D is uncertain. The CDR3 spans 13 residues. Trimming took off 4 bases at V and 4 bases at J, with 10 bases between the two ends. Germline V gene sequence: CDR1 SGHTS, CDR2 YDEGEE. The CDR3 region is CASSPPRSDTQYF. CDR3 DNA: TGTGCCAGCAGCCCCCCACGGTCAGATACGCAGTATTTT.

This chain joins TRBV18 and TRBJ2-7; 15 nucleotides align to TRBD2. This CDR3 is built from 17 residues. Losses at the gene ends were 6 bases for V and 6 bases for J; bases not matched to a gene: 12. Looked up from germline, CDR1 is KGHSH and CDR2 is LQKENI. CDR3 DNA sequence: TGTGCCAGCTCTCCCCATTCACCGGGACTAGCGGGAGGCGAGCAGTACTTC. This translates into CASSPHSPGLAGGEQYF.

The V call is TRBV10-3, the J call TRBJ1-1; no firm D call. Per germline, CDR1 ENHRY and CDR2 SYGVKD. The V end was cut by 2 bases, the J end by 3 bases, with 10 bases between. This CDR3 comprises 14 residues. The CDR3 DNA follows: TGTGCCATCAGTGAGATACAGACATACACTGAAGCTTTCTTT. As protein: CAISEIQTYTEAFF.

The rearrangement joins TRBV19 to TRBJ2-5; D might be TRBD2 (7 bases). Trimming left V 6 bases short and J 5 bases short, with 16 bases between. Germline CDR1 LNHDA, CDR2 SQIVND (reference sequence). The CDR3 is 14 residues long. The CDR3 spells CASRRGGAEETQYF. In DNA form, the CDR3 reads TGTGCCAGTAGGAGGGGGGGGGCAGAGGAGACCCAGTACTTC.

This clone was seen a few times. J is TRBJ2-7 and V is TRBV11-1, with TRBD1 identical over 10 bases. The junction had 6 bases not matched to a gene; V was cut back by 3 bases and J by 4 bases. This CDR3 has 15 amino acids. CDR1 and CDR2 from the germline V gene are SGHAT and FQDESV (reference sequence). CDR3 nucleotide sequence: TGTGCCAGCAGCTTTCCGGGACAGGGGATTTACGAGCAGTACTTC. It codes for CASSFPGQGIYEQYF.

V is TRBV12-3 or TRBV12-4 and J is TRBJ2-5; tentative D call: TRBD2 (5 bases). The CDR3 covers 13 residues. Trimming took 2 bases from V and 7 from J, leaving 11 bases between them. In DNA form, the CDR3 reads TGTGCCAGCAGTTTACTAGCAGGCCGGACCCAGTACTTC. Translation gives CASSLLAGRTQYF.

This CDR3 reads CASSPRLAGGLETQYF. The CDR3 DNA is TGTGCCAGCAGCCCCCGACTAGCGGGAGGGTTGGAGACCCAGTACTTC. The chain links TRBV11-2 to TRBJ2-5; 14 bases line up with TRBD2. Trimming removed 5 bases from V and 5 bases from J; junction bases left unmatched: 7. The germline V gene has CDR1 SGHAT and CDR2 FQNNGV. There are 16 residues in the CDR3.